This T cell receptor beta chain was obtained from a study of technical replicates of blood from a handful of donors. Produced via immunoSEQ multiplex PCR; TCRdb's table is partial and in-frame only. The sample contains about 88,000 clones, 92% of which appear only once. The CDR3 covers 16 residues. Trimming left V 1 base short and J 3 bases short, with 16 bases between. CDR1 is ENHRY and CDR2 is SYGVKD in the germline V gene. Input material: T cells isolated from PBMCs. This rearrangement joins TRBV10-3 to TRBJ2-7; D may be TRBD1 (6 bases). This receptor was taken from a human donor in good health. The CDR3 loop is CAISEFANTGNYEQYF. In DNA, the CDR3 is TGTGCCATCAGTGAGTTCGCCAATACAGGGAACTACGAGCAGTACTTC.